A selection of T cell receptor beta chains follows, all from one sample in a study of identical twins. One entry per CDR3 protein results from TCRdb running MiXCR on the 5' RACE reads. The sample has about 1.7 million distinct CDR3 sequences, around a third seen once. Sequencing was performed on cord blood. All receptors derive from a newborn girl in good health. Each CDR3 is given with its conserved first and last residue. The order of the fields is V gene, clone size, D gene, J gene, CDR3 DNA, CDR3 protein. A D gene is named only where the DNA matches it firmly. Clone sizes are given selectively: once, few, many, or a class where the clone is expanded.

v_gene: TRBV28
abundance: NA
d_gene: NA
j_gene: TRBJ1-5
CDR3nt: TGTGCCAGCAGCCCCGGGGACGGGTATCAGCCCCAGCATTTT
CDR3aa: CASSPGDGYQPQHF

v_gene: TRBV3-1
abundance: few
d_gene: NA
j_gene: TRBJ2-3
CDR3nt: TGTGCCAGCAGCCAAGATCCGCCCGGAACAGATACGCAGTATTTT
CDR3aa: CASSQDPPGTDTQYF

v_gene: TRBV28
abundance: few
d_gene: TRBD1
j_gene: TRBJ1-2
CDR3nt: TGTGCCAGCACGGAGGACAGGATCTATGGCTACACCTTC
CDR3aa: CASTEDRIYGYTF

v_gene: TRBV25-1
abundance: NA
d_gene: NA
j_gene: TRBJ1-4
CDR3nt: TGTGCCAGCAGTGAGGACAGCGAAAAACTGTTTTTT
CDR3aa: CASSEDSEKLFF

v_gene: TRBV20-1
abundance: NA
d_gene: TRBD2
j_gene: TRBJ2-1
CDR3nt: TGCAGTGCTCCGAGACGACAGGGCATTTTTAGGACTAGCGGTTCTGAGCAGTTCTTC
CDR3aa: CSAPRRQGIFRTSGSEQFF

v_gene: TRBV12-3/TRBV12-4
abundance: few
d_gene: NA
j_gene: TRBJ1-5
CDR3nt: TGTGCCAGCAGATTCAGGGATGGCCAGCCCCAGCATTTT
CDR3aa: CASRFRDGQPQHF

v_gene: TRBV6-2/TRBV6-3
abundance: NA
d_gene: NA
j_gene: TRBJ2-3
CDR3nt: TGTGCCGGCAGCCCCTGGGACGGGGCAGATACGCAGTATTTT
CDR3aa: CAGSPWDGADTQYF

v_gene: TRBV9
abundance: NA
d_gene: NA
j_gene: TRBJ2-3
CDR3nt: TGTGCCAGCAGCGTAGGGGCTCGCGACCTCACAGATACGCAGTATTTT
CDR3aa: CASSVGARDLTDTQYF

v_gene: TRBV6-1
abundance: NA
d_gene: NA
j_gene: TRBJ1-2
CDR3nt: TGTGCCAGCAGTGGGGGACGGTCCGTCTACACCTTC
CDR3aa: CASSGGRSVYTF

v_gene: TRBV20-1
abundance: NA
d_gene: NA
j_gene: TRBJ2-4
CDR3nt: TGCAGTGCTAGCACCAGGGAGAATTTCCAAAACATTCAGTACTTC
CDR3aa: CSASTRENFQNIQYF

v_gene: TRBV20-1
abundance: NA
d_gene: NA
j_gene: TRBJ1-1
CDR3nt: TGCAGTGCTAGTAAAGCCCATGAACTTGAAGCTTTCTTT
CDR3aa: CSASKAHELEAFF

v_gene: TRBV7-2
abundance: NA
d_gene: TRBD1
j_gene: TRBJ1-2
CDR3nt: TGTGCCAGCAGCACCGGACAGGGGGCGAGCTACACCTTC
CDR3aa: CASSTGQGASYTF

v_gene: TRBV4-1
abundance: NA
d_gene: NA
j_gene: TRBJ2-7
CDR3nt: TGCGCCAGCAGCCAATTCACAGGGGGGGATTACGAGCAGTACTTC
CDR3aa: CASSQFTGGDYEQYF

v_gene: TRBV10-3
abundance: NA
d_gene: NA
j_gene: TRBJ1-1
CDR3nt: TGTGCCATCGCACAGGGCCTGAACACTGAAGCTTTCTTT
CDR3aa: CAIAQGLNTEAFF

v_gene: TRBV28
abundance: NA
d_gene: NA
j_gene: TRBJ2-4
CDR3nt: TGTGCCAGCAGTCGTCTTAGGAGAGAGCAGTACTTC
CDR3aa: CASSRLRREQYF

v_gene: TRBV12-3/TRBV12-4
abundance: few
d_gene: NA
j_gene: TRBJ2-1
CDR3nt: TGTGCCAGCAGTTTAAGTGGTCGGGCAGACCCAAACAATGAGCAGTTCTTC
CDR3aa: CASSLSGRADPNNEQFF

v_gene: TRBV29-1
abundance: NA
d_gene: NA
j_gene: TRBJ2-5
CDR3nt: TGCAGCGTTGAATCATCGGGGGGCGGAGAGACCCAGTACTTC
CDR3aa: CSVESSGGGETQYF

v_gene: TRBV28
abundance: NA
d_gene: TRBD2
j_gene: TRBJ2-3
CDR3nt: TGTGCCAGCAGTTCGTACAGGGGACTAGCGGGACGCACAGATACGCAGTATTTT
CDR3aa: CASSSYRGLAGRTDTQYF

v_gene: TRBV13
abundance: NA
d_gene: NA
j_gene: TRBJ2-7
CDR3nt: TGTGCCAGCAGTTCCACCCCCGGGGGGCAGTACTTC
CDR3aa: CASSSTPGGQYF

v_gene: TRBV5-1
abundance: NA
d_gene: TRBD2
j_gene: TRBJ2-1
CDR3nt: TGCGCCAGCAGCGCGACACTAGCGGGAGGGGACAATGAGCAGTTCTTC
CDR3aa: CASSATLAGGDNEQFF

v_gene: TRBV25-1
abundance: NA
d_gene: NA
j_gene: TRBJ1-5
CDR3nt: TGTGCCAGCAGTGATGGGCGCCGCGAGGTGCCCCAGCATTTT
CDR3aa: CASSDGRREVPQHF

v_gene: TRBV12-3/TRBV12-4
abundance: NA
d_gene: NA
j_gene: TRBJ1-5
CDR3nt: TGTGCCAGCAGTTATGCCCACAGGCCCCAGCATTTT
CDR3aa: CASSYAHRPQHF

v_gene: TRBV11-2
abundance: NA
d_gene: NA
j_gene: TRBJ1-2
CDR3nt: TGTGCCAGCAGCCGGGACGGATACTATGGCTACACCTTC
CDR3aa: CASSRDGYYGYTF

v_gene: TRBV2
abundance: few
d_gene: NA
j_gene: TRBJ1-5
CDR3nt: TGTGCCAGCAGTGAAGCGCGAGGGCACCGTCAGCCCCAGCATTTT
CDR3aa: CASSEARGHRQPQHF

v_gene: TRBV11-3
abundance: few
d_gene: TRBD2
j_gene: TRBJ2-7
CDR3nt: TGTGCCAGCAGCTTAGAAGCGGGGAACTCCTACGAGCAGTACTTC
CDR3aa: CASSLEAGNSYEQYF

v_gene: TRBV5-1
abundance: NA
d_gene: NA
j_gene: TRBJ2-7
CDR3nt: TGCGCCAGCAGCTTCCATCCCCGATACGAGCAGTACTTC
CDR3aa: CASSFHPRYEQYF

v_gene: TRBV3-1
abundance: NA
d_gene: TRBD2
j_gene: TRBJ2-3
CDR3nt: TGTGCCAGCAGCCACTACCCTAGCGGGGCTCGCACAGATACGCAGTATTTT
CDR3aa: CASSHYPSGARTDTQYF

v_gene: TRBV7-2
abundance: NA
d_gene: NA
j_gene: TRBJ1-5
CDR3nt: TGTGCCAGCAGCGAGGGACGGCCCAATCAGCCCCAGCATTTT
CDR3aa: CASSEGRPNQPQHF

v_gene: TRBV7-2
abundance: few
d_gene: NA
j_gene: TRBJ2-7
CDR3nt: TGTGCCAGCAGCTTAGATGGCAGAACCTACGAGCAGTACTTC
CDR3aa: CASSLDGRTYEQYF

v_gene: TRBV20-1
abundance: few
d_gene: NA
j_gene: TRBJ1-1
CDR3nt: TGCAGTGCTAGAGAGGGGGGTTCGGGGACTGAAGCTTTCTTT
CDR3aa: CSAREGGSGTEAFF